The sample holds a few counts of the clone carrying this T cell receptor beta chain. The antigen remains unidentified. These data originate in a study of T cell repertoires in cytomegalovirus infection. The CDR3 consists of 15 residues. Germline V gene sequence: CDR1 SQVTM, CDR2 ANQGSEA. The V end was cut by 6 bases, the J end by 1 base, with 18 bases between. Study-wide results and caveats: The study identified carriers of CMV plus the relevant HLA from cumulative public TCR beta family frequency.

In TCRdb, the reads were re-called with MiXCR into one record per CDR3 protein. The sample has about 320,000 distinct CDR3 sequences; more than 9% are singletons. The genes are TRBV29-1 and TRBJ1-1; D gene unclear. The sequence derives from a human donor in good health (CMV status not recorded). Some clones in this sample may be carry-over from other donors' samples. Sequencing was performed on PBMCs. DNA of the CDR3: TGCAGCGTCCCTCATCGAACCTATCCGAACACTGAAGCTTTCTTT. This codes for CSVPHRTYPNTEAFF.